The sequence of this TCR beta chain was determined in a study of CD4 T cells in relation to SARS-CoV-2 and coronaviruses. Study-level points and caveats: About 65% of donors had memory CD4+ clonotypes crossrecognizing SARS-CoV-2 and common cold coronavirus spike. No donor gave both pre-pandemic and post-infection samples. Compared with monoreactive clones, crossreactive clones showed significantly weaker SARS-CoV-2 expansion. This crossreactivity analysis covered spike protein alone, no other viral proteins.

V lost 6 bases, J lost 3 bases, and 3 bases lay in between. This CDR3 has 12 residues. Germline V gene data show CDR1 as SNHLY and CDR2 as FYNNEI. CD4+ T cells from unexposed donors were obtained before the COVID-19 pandemic (2011-2018). This clone appeared a single time. Antigen unknown. The sample has other DNA sequences that encode this CDR3 too. Using immunoSEQ multiplex PCR, the repertoire was profiled, and TCRdb retains in-frame clones only, with some absent. The sample has about 59,000 clones; 86% are singletons. The specimen was memory CD4+ T cells from PBMCs. V and J are TRBV2 and TRBJ2-6; D ambiguous. The clonotype originates from a human donor in good health. CDR3 loop: CASSGGANVLTF. The CDR3 DNA is TGTGCCAGCAGCGGTGGGGCCAACGTCCTGACTTTC.